This T cell receptor beta chain emerged from a study of blood T cell repertoires in COVID-19. Produced via immunoSEQ multiplex PCR; TCRdb's table is partial and in-frame only. Counted here are over 300,000 clones, around nine tenths occurring once; the ten biggest clones make up approximately 8.8%. J lost 5 bases, V lost 5 bases, and 14 bases had no gene match. CDR1 and CDR2 (germline): SGHTA, FQGTGA. The CDR3 has 16 amino acids. Sequencing used PBMCs or T cells enriched from blood (not recorded which). The source is a woman aged 40 to 49 who had recovered from COVID-19. The V call is TRBV7-3, the J call TRBJ2-5; 7 nucleotides align to TRBD1. CDR3 residues: CASSQMGNRGQETQYF. Written as DNA, the CDR3 is TGTGCCAGCAGCCAGATGGGCAACAGGGGCCAGGAGACCCAGTACTTC. Full variable domain (remainder filled in from reference TRBV7-3 and TRBJ2-5): GAGVSQTPSNKVTEKGKYVELRCDPISGHTALYWYRQSLGQGPEFLIYFQGTGAADDSGLPNDRFFAVRPEGSVSTLKIQRTERGDSAVYLCASSQMGNRGQETQYFGPGTRLLVL.